Following are 9 T cell receptor beta chains from one sample sequenced in a study of beta chain features in type 1 diabetes. The antigens these receptors bind are not known. Expressed TCRB transcripts were sequenced, since all the RNA that had been isolated was reverse transcribed. Measured with immunoSEQ multiplex PCR; TCRdb has only the in-frame clones, and not every one. The table lists about 370,000 clones, over 8.5% of them singletons, with roughly 0.6% in the top ten. The study, taken as a whole, reports: Moderate yet significant TCRB CDR3 shortening was seen in Type 1 diabetes patients in all four CD4+ subsets.

The sample taken for sequencing was central memory CD4+ T cells from blood. The origin of the receptors is a man between 25 and 39 years old with type 1 diabetes.

This clone was seen more than once but under ten times. This chain links TRBV14 with TRBJ2-1, with TRBD1 matching 11 bases. J gave up 9 bases and V 0 bases, and 7 bases lay outside the gene matches. The CDR3 contains 16 residues. Germline CDR1 SGHDN, CDR2 FVKESK. Here the CDR3 reads CASSQDLGTGGSEQFF. The CDR3 bases are TGTGCCAGCAGCCAAGATCTGGGGACAGGGGGAAGTGAGCAGTTCTTC.

This clone was counted ten times or more. This chain uses TRBV7-2 with TRBJ1-2, with D possibly matching TRBD1 (6 bases). The CDR3 totals 12 residues. V lost 5 bases and J lost 5, with 9 bases in between. The V gene's germline CDR1 is SGHTA and CDR2 FQGNSA. CDR3 loop: CASSGGLYGYTF. The CDR3 region has the DNA TGTGCCAGCAGCGGGGGCCTTTATGGCTACACCTTC.

This clone was seen only a few times. The chain links TRBV29-1 to TRBJ2-3; D might be TRBD1 (5 bases). V gave up 4 bases and J gave up 2 bases, with 16 bases separating them. CDR1 is SQVTM, CDR2 ANQGSEA, per germline. There are 15 residues in the CDR3. The CDR3 loop is CSVGFQGWATDTQYF. CDR3 sequence (DNA): TGCAGCGTTGGGTTCCAGGGTTGGGCCACAGATACGCAGTATTTT.

Here the CDR3 reads CASSLDTLTNTGELFF. DNA of the CDR3: TGCGCCAGCAGCTTGGACACTCTAACAAACACCGGGGAGCTGTTTTTT. The rearrangement links TRBV5-1 to TRBJ2-2; D gene uncertain. The CDR3 sequence is 16 residues long. Per the germline V gene, CDR1 is SGHRS and CDR2 is YFSETQ. The germline V and J ends were trimmed by 0 bases and 2 bases, with 11 bases remaining between them.

This clone has at least ten counts. The rearrangement joins TRBV9 to TRBJ2-1; no definite D call. With 0 bases removed from V and 4 bases from J, the gap between germline ends came to 14 bases. The CDR3 is made up of 16 amino acids. Germline CDR1 is SGDLS and CDR2 is YYNGEE. The CDR3 DNA sequence: TGTGCCAGCAGCGTAGAGGTGGATTTAAGGTACAATGAGCAGTTCTTC. It translates to CASSVEVDLRYNEQFF.

V and J are TRBV7-2 and TRBJ2-3, with 9 bases aligning to TRBD1. The ends lost 5 bases at V and 8 bases at J; junction bases unmatched: 11. The germline gives CDR1 SGHTA, CDR2 FQGNSA. CDR3 length: 15 residues. The CDR3 DNA reads TGTGCCAGCAGCCAACGACAGGGGGGTAGTGGTACGCAGTATTTT. This encodes CASSQRQGGSGTQYF.

The CDR3 DNA reads TGTGCCAGCACCCTGGGACGGGGCTCCTACAATGAGCAGTTCTTC. Protein: CASTLGRGSYNEQFF. The chain recombines TRBV27 with TRBJ2-1, with D perhaps given as TRBD1 or TRBD2 (5 bases each). The V gene lost 7 bases and the J gene lost 0 bases, with 13 bases spanning the gap. The CDR3 has 15 residues. The germline CDR1 and CDR2 sequences are MNHEY and SMNVEV (reference sequence).

The chain employs TRBV30 and TRBJ2-1; D remains ambiguous. Germline V CDR1 and CDR2: GTSNPN, SVGIG (reference sequence). The germline V and J ends were trimmed by 3 bases and 8 bases, with 17 bases remaining between them. CDR3 length: 14 residues. CDR3 bases: TGTGCCTGGAGAGTCGGTCCAGTCAGCTATGAGCAGTTCTTC. This sequence encodes CAWRVGPVSYEQFF.

There are many counts of this clone. The J gene is TRBJ2-3, the V gene TRBV18; D not certain. Germline CDR1 KGHSH, CDR2 LQKENI. The CDR3 consists of 12 residues. V was pared by 8 bases and J by 5 bases, with 11 bases between. The DNA of the CDR3 is TGTGCCAGCCAACAACAACGAGATACGCAGTATTTT. Its protein product is CASQQQRDTQYF.